Presented here are 10 T cell receptor beta chains from one specimen sequenced in a study of blood T cell repertoires in COVID-19. The protocol was immunoSEQ multiplex PCR, while the TCRdb copy is restricted to in-frame clones and leaves out a portion. The repertoire includes 150,000 to 200,000 clones, approximately 79% of them detected once, and roughly a sixth sits in the top ten. The source material was peripheral blood. Source of these receptors: a man between 60 and 75 years old with active or convalescent COVID-19.

In its sample, this clone was seen a few times. This chain joins TRBV6-5 and TRBJ1-2, with a possible D match to TRBD1 (6 bases). This CDR3 is built from 13 residues. V gave up 9 bases and J gave up 8 bases, with 19 bases separating them. The germline gives CDR1 MNHEY, CDR2 SVGAGI. The CDR3 nucleotides are TGTGCCAGTTCCCTTCAGGGGTTTTCGGGCTACACCTTC. Protein: CASSLQGFSGYTF.

The V call is TRBV18, the J call TRBJ1-1; D is ambiguous. From germline, CDR1 is KGHSH and CDR2 LQKENI. V gave up 6 bases and J gave up 1 base, with 9 bases separating them. The length of the CDR3 is 13 residues. In DNA form, the CDR3 reads TGTGCCAGCTCCAGCGCCGCGAACACTGAAGCTTTCTTT. Amino acids: CASSSAANTEAFF.

This clone was picked up a small number of times. The rearrangement links TRBV9 to TRBJ2-7; D unclear. V was clipped by 0 bases and J by 5 bases, with 12 bases between them. CDR1 and CDR2 from the germline V gene are SGDLS and YYNGEE. The CDR3 extends over 14 amino acids. This chain's CDR3 is CASSVEIRSDEQYF. CDR3 nucleotides: TGTGCCAGCAGCGTAGAAATCCGGAGTGACGAGCAGTACTTC.

V gene TRBV6-5 combines with J gene TRBJ1-1; a possible D gene is TRBD1 (6 bases). The CDR3 has 12 amino acids. Germline CDR1 is MNHEY and CDR2 is SVGAGI. V lost 5 bases and J lost 11, with 15 bases in between. CDR3 in DNA: TGTGCCAGCAGTCCAGCAAGGGGGTCGGCTTTCTTT. This translates into CASSPARGSAFF.

The rearrangement joins TRBV11-2 to TRBJ2-7, with TRBD2 identical over 10 bases. Trimming removed 5 bases from V and 6 bases from J; junction bases left unmatched: 10. Germline lookup yields CDR1 SGHAT and CDR2 FQNNGV. The CDR3 totals 15 residues. The CDR3 sequence: CASSPSGRARREQYF. The CDR3 nucleotides are TGTGCCAGCAGCCCCAGCGGGAGGGCCCGTCGCGAGCAGTACTTC.

The chain links TRBV5-4 to TRBJ1-5, with D possibly matching TRBD1 (5 bases). V gave up 4 bases and J gave up 6 bases, with 14 bases separating them. This CDR3 has 14 amino acids. Germline V lookup: CDR1 SGHNT, CDR2 YYREEE (reference sequence). The CDR3 protein is CASSPDLQGQPQHF. The CDR3 DNA reads TGTGCCAGCAGCCCTGACCTCCAGGGTCAGCCCCAGCATTTT.

The V gene is TRBV28, the J gene TRBJ1-5, with TRBD1 matching over 10 bases. Germline V gene data show CDR1 as MDHEN and CDR2 as SYDVKM. J lost 3 bases, V lost 5 bases, and 7 bases had no gene match. The CDR3 contains 16 residues. The CDR3 here is CASSAPDRGDNQPQHF. Here the CDR3 DNA reads TGTGCCAGCAGTGCTCCGGACAGGGGGGACAATCAGCCCCAGCATTTT.

This clone appeared a single time. The gene calls are TRBV25-1 and TRBJ2-7; D might be TRBD2 (5 bases). The CDR3 covers 14 residues. Trimming left V 1 base short and J 4 bases short, with 11 bases between. Germline V gene lookup returns CDR1 MGHDK and CDR2 SYGVNS. Here the CDR3 DNA reads TGTGCCAGCAGTGAATTCGGGAAAGGATACGAGCAGTACTTC. This sequence encodes CASSEFGKGYEQYF.

The chain employs TRBV24-1 and TRBJ2-7; D possibly corresponds to TRBD1 (6 bases). The V gene's germline CDR1 is KGHDR and CDR2 SFDVKD. Trimming cost V 3 bases and J 0 bases, with 11 bases left between them. This CDR3 has 15 residues. CDR3 sequence reads: CATSDMDSFSYEQYF. The CDR3 DNA is TGTGCCACCAGTGATATGGACAGCTTCTCCTACGAGCAGTACTTC.

This clone has a handful of counts. J is TRBJ2-7 and V is TRBV7-2; 7 bases fit TRBD2. CDR1 and CDR2 from the germline V gene are SGHTA and FQGNSA. The CDR3 sequence is 15 residues long. The J segment lost 6 bases and the V segment lost 5 bases, leaving 13 bases of the junction unmatched. This CDR3 is CASSPPSRAGTEQYF. The CDR3 bases are TGTGCCAGCAGCCCCCCCTCACGAGCGGGAACCGAGCAGTACTTC.